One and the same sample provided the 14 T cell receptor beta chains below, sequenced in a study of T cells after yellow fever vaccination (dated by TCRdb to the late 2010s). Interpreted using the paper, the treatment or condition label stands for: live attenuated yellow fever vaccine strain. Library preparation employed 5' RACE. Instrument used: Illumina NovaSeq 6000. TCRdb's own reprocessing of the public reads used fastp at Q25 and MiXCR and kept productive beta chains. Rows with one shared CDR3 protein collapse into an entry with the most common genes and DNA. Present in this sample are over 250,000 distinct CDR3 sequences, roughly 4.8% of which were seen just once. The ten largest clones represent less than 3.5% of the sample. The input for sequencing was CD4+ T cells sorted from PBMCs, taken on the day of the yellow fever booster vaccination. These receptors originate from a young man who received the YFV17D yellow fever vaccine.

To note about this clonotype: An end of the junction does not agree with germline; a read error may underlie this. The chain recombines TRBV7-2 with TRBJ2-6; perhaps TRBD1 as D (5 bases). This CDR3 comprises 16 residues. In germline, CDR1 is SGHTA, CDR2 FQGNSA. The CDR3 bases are TGTGCCAGCAGCCCAGGTGGGGCCTCTGGAGCCAACGTCCTGACTTTC. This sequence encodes CASSPGGASGANVLTF.

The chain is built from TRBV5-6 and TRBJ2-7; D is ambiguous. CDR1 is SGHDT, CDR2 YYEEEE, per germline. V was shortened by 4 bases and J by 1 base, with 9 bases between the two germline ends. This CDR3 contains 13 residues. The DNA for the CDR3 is TGTGCCAGCAGCCTCCTGGATTCCTACGAGCAGTACGTC. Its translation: CASSLLDSYEQYV.

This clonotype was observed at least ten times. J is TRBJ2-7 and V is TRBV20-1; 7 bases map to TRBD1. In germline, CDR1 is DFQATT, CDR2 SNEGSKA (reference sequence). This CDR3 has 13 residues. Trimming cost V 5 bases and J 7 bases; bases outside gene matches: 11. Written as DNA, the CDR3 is TGCAGTGCTCGTAACAGGGGATCGGGAGAGCAGTACGTC. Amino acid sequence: CSARNRGSGEQYV.

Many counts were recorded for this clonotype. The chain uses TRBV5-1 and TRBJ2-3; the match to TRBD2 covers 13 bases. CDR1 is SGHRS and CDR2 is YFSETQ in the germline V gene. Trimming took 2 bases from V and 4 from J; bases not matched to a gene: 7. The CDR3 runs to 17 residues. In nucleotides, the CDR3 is TGCGCCAGCAGCTTAAAGGGACTAGCGGGGCCCGCAGATACGCAGTATTTT. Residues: CASSLKGLAGPADTQYF.

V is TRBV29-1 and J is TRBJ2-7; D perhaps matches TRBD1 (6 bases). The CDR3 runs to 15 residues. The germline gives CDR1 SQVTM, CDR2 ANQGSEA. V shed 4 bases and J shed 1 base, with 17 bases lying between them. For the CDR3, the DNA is TGCAGCGTTGGCGGGTCCAGGGGAAGATCCTACGAGCAGTACTTC. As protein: CSVGGSRGRSYEQYF.

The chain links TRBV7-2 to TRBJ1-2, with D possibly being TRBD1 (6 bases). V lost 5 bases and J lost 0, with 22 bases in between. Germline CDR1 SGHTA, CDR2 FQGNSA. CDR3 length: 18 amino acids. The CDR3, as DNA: TGTGCCAGCAGCGCACGACCAGGGGTTCAGTACTCTAACTATGGCTACACCTTC. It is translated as CASSARPGVQYSNYGYTF. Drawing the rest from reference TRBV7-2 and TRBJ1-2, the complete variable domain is GAGVSQSPSNKVTEKGKDVELRCDPISGHTALYWYRQSLGQGLEFLIYFQGNSAPDKSGLPSDRFSAERTGGSVSTLTIQRTQQEDSAVYLCASSARPGVQYSNYGYTFGSGTRLTVV.

Written as DNA, the CDR3 is TGCAGTGCTAGAGATCTAAAAGGGGCGAACACTGAAGCTTTCTTT. Amino acid sequence: CSARDLKGANTEAFF. The chain employs TRBV20-1 and TRBJ1-1, with D possibly TRBD1 on 5 matching bases. The CDR3 loop spans 15 amino acids. The V gene lost 0 bases and the J gene lost 1 base, with 12 bases spanning the gap. Germline CDR1 is DFQATT and CDR2 is SNEGSKA (reference sequence).

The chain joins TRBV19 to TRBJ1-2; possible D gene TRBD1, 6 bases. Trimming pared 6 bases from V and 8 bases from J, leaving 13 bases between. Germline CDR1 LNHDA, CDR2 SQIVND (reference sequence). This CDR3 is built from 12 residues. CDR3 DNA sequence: TGTGCCAGTAGCCGGGGGCCCCTAGGCTACACCTTC. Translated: CASSRGPLGYTF.

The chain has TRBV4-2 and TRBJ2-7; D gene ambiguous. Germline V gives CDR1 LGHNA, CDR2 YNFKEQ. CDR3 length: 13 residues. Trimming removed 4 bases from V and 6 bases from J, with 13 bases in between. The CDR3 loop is CASSLETHSEQYF. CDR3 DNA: TGTGCCAGCAGCCTAGAGACACATTCCGAGCAGTACTTC.

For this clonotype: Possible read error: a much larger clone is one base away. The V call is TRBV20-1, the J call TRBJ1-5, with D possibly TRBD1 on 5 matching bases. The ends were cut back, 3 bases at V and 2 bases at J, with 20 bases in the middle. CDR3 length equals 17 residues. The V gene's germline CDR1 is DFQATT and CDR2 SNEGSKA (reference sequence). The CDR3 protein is CSARSGTPIGGNQPQHF. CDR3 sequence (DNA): TGCAGTGCTAGGTCCGGGACCCCCATAGGAGGCAATCAGCCCCAGCATTTT.

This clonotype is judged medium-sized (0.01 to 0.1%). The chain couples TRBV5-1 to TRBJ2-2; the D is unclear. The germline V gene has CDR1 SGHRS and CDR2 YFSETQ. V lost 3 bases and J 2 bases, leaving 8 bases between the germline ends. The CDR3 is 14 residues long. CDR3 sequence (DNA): TGCGCCAGCAGCTCCCCCACAAACACCGGGGAGCTGTTTTTT. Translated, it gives CASSSPTNTGELFF.

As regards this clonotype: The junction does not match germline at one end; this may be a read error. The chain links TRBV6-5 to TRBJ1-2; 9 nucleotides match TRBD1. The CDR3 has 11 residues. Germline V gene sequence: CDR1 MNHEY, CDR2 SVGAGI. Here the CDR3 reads CASVTGGRVSF. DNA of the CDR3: TGTGCCAGCGTAACAGGGGGCAGGGTCTCCTTC.

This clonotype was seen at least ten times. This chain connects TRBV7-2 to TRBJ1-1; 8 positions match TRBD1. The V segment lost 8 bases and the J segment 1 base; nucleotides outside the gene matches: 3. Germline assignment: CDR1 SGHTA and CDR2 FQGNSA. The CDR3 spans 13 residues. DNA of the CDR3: TGTGCCAGCGCCGGGACAGGGAACACTGAAGCTTTCTTT. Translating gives CASAGTGNTEAFF.

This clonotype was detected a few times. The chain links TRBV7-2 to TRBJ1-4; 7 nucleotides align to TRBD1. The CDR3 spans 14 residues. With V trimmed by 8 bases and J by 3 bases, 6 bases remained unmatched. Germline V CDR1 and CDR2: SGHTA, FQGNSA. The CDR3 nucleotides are TGTGCCAGCCGCAGGACAGGCCCTAATGAAAAACTGTTTTTT. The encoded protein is CASRRTGPNEKLFF.